The 7 T cell receptor beta chains below all came from one sample that was sequenced in a study of CD4+ T cells in melanoma. The protocol was immunoSEQ multiplex PCR, while the TCRdb copy is restricted to in-frame clones and leaves out a portion. This repertoire shows about 9,900 clones, 70% to 80% found once; its top ten account for approximately 22%. Sample: tumor tissue. Receptor source: a human donor with melanoma.

This clone has just a few counts. The J gene is TRBJ1-6, the V gene TRBV5-4, with D unclear. Germline CDR1 is SGHNT and CDR2 is YYREEE (reference sequence). The CDR3 is 15 amino acids. Trimming removed 4 bases at V and 9 bases at J, with 17 bases between. The CDR3 loop reads CASSDQNLRSSPLHF. CDR3 coding DNA: TGTGCCAGCAGCGACCAGAATCTGCGGAGTTCACCCCTCCACTTT.

Concerning this clone itself: A read error may produce the germline difference seen at one junction end. The sample contains more than one DNA sequence encoding this CDR3. The chain is built from TRBV27 and TRBJ1-2; D unresolved. This CDR3 contains 11 residues. CDR1 is MNHEY and CDR2 is SMNVEV in the germline V gene (reference sequence). CDR3 sequence (DNA): TGTGCCAGCAGTGGCACCAGTGGCTATACCTTC. Translated: CASSGTSGYTF.

On this clone: A read error may account for a junction end that differs from germline. The chain is built from TRBV4-1 and TRBJ2-3; D is perhaps TRBD1 (7 bases). The CDR3 covers 16 residues. Germline V gene data show CDR1 as MGHRA and CDR2 as YSYEKL. CDR3 sequence reads: CASSQDRGDSTNTQYF. The CDR3 nucleotides are TGCGCCAGCAGCCAAGATCGCGGGGACAGCACAAATACGCAGTATTTT.

The chain is built from TRBV5-1 and TRBJ2-5; TRBD1 might be the D (5 bases). The CDR3 has 17 residues. V gave up 1 base and J gave up 1 base, with 17 bases separating them. Germline CDR1 is SGHRS and CDR2 is YFSETQ. The CDR3 sequence is CASSLTPLGVGQETQYF. DNA of the CDR3: TGCGCCAGCAGCTTGACCCCCTTAGGGGTAGGCCAAGAGACCCAGTACTTC.

This clone counts as medium-sized. V is TRBV2 and J is TRBJ2-7; TRBD1 agrees at 7 bases. The ends lost 5 bases at V and 3 bases at J; junction bases unmatched: 4. CDR3 length: 13 residues. The germline CDR1 and CDR2 sequences are SNHLY and FYNNEI. This CDR3 is CASSYDRVYEQYF. The CDR3 DNA reads TGTGCCAGCAGTTATGACAGGGTCTACGAGCAGTACTTC. The complete variable domain, with remaining parts taken from reference TRBV2 and TRBJ2-7, reads EPEVTQTPSHQVTQMGQEVILRCVPISNHLYFYWYRQILGQKVEFLVSFYNNEISEKSEIFDDQFSVERPDGSNFTLKIRSTKLEDSAMYFCASSYDRVYEQYFGPGTRLTVT.

V and J are TRBV5-1 and TRBJ2-5; 9 nucleotides agree with TRBD1. This CDR3 contains 15 residues. V shed 0 bases and J 4 bases; nucleotides not matched to a gene: 4. Germline V CDR1 and CDR2: SGHRS, YFSETQ. Written as DNA, the CDR3 is TGCGCCAGCAGCTTGGTTGGGGACAGGGTAGAGACCCAGTACTTC. Translating gives CASSLVGDRVETQYF.

This clone was seen once. The chain carries TRBV2 and TRBJ1-1; 8 bases map to TRBD1. CDR3 size: 16 residues. Germline CDR1 reads SNHLY; CDR2 reads FYNNEI. V was clipped by 5 bases and J by 1 base; unmatched bases: 9. The CDR3 loop is CASSTPGGAGNTEAFF. CDR3 in DNA: TGTGCCAGCAGTACCCCAGGGGGCGCTGGGAACACTGAAGCTTTCTTT.